This T cell receptor beta chain is from a study of monozygotic twins with inflammatory bowel disease. In preparing each TCR library, 3500 ng of total RNA was used. Each CDR3 protein gets one entry in TCRdb, which reprocessed the 5' RACE reads and gives no DNA. This table holds roughly 320,000 distinct CDR3 sequences. The CDR3 is 14 residues long. Germline-derived CDR1 and CDR2 are LGHNA and YSLEER. Study-level points and caveats: Added variability in patient repertoires may stem from differing immunosuppressive treatments. Using the inverse Simpson index, IBD patients had lower TCRbeta diversity than healthy co-twins.

Points on this clonotype: Antigen: not known.

Sequenced input: blood. The sequence derives from a human donor with ulcerative colitis or Crohn's disease, or a healthy co-twin of an affected twin (not recorded which). The chain has TRBV4-3 and TRBJ1-6; TCRdb's D call, TRBD1, is unchecked because there is no DNA. The CDR3 region is CASRLDRGNSPLHF.